This entry is about one TCR beta chain. The protocol was immunoSEQ multiplex PCR, while the TCRdb copy is restricted to in-frame clones and leaves out a portion. The repertoire holds 55,000 to 75,000 clones, with 90% to 96% as singletons. Germline-derived CDR1 and CDR2 are SGHDT and YYEEEE. Trimming pared 9 bases from V and 4 bases from J, leaving 16 bases between. The CDR3 has 13 residues. This specimen belongs to a study of cytomegalovirus exposure and HLA in healthy donors. The V and J genes are TRBV5-6 and TRBJ2-5, with a weak D call TRBD2 (5 bases). The specimen was PBMCs. This TCR came from a woman between 18 and 29 years old in good health and CMV-seronegative. CDR3 bases: TGTGCCACCGCCCTGGGTCGGGGAGAGACCCAGTACTTC. Its protein product is CATALGRGETQYF.